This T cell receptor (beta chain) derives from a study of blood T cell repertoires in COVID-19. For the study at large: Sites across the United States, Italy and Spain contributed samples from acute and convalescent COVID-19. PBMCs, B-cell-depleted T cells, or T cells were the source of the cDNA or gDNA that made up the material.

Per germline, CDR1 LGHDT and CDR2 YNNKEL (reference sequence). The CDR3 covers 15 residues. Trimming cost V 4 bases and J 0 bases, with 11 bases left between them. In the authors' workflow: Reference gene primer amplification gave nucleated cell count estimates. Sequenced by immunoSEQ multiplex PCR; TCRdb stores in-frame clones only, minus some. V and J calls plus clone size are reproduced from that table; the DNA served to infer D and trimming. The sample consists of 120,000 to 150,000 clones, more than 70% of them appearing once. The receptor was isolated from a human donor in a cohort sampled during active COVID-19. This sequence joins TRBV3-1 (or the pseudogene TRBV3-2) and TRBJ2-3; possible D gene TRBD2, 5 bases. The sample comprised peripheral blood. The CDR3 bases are TGTGCCAGCAGCCGTCGCGGGCCTAGCACAGATACGCAGTATTTT. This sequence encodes CASSRRGPSTDTQYF.